This is a list of T cell receptor beta chains from one sample in a study of brain T cells in children with intractable seizures. Assay used: immunoSEQ multiplex PCR; TCRdb lists only in-frame clones, some missing. This sample has hundreds of thousands of clones; approximately 93% occur once, and the top ten carry about 6%. The sample consisted of peripheral blood, taken more than 4 months after surgery. These receptors were obtained from a boy in the first two years of life with tuberous sclerosis and intractable seizures. CDR3s include the opening cysteine and the closing phenylalanine or tryptophan. D genes are given only for firm matches. Part of the rows lack a size; the others show once, few, many or a class for expanded clones.

cdr3_length: 14
d_call: TRBD1
clone_size: NA
j_call: TRBJ2-1
v_call: TRBV4-1
cdr3_nt: TGCGCCAGCAGCTACGGGACAGCTTGGAATGAGCAGTTCTTC
cdr3_aa: CASSYGTAWNEQFF

cdr3_length: 15
d_call: NA
clone_size: NA
j_call: TRBJ1-2
v_call: TRBV6-1
cdr3_nt: TGTGCCAGCAGTGAATATTTAGGGGCAAGCTATGGCTACACCTTC
cdr3_aa: CASSEYLGASYGYTF

cdr3_length: 17
d_call: NA
clone_size: NA
j_call: TRBJ2-3
v_call: TRBV27
cdr3_nt: TGTGCCAGCAGTTTAACAGGCACCAGGTCCATCACAGATACGCAGTATTTT
cdr3_aa: CASSLTGTRSITDTQYF

cdr3_length: 15
d_call: NA
clone_size: NA
j_call: TRBJ2-7
v_call: TRBV6-2/TRBV6-3
cdr3_nt: TGTGCCAGCAGTTACAGGGCGATCAGGCCTAACGAGCAGTACTTC
cdr3_aa: CASSYRAIRPNEQYF

cdr3_length: 14
d_call: NA
clone_size: NA
j_call: TRBJ1-2
v_call: TRBV19
cdr3_nt: TGTGCCAGTAGCATGACAGAGATCTACTATGGCTACACCTTC
cdr3_aa: CASSMTEIYYGYTF

cdr3_length: 15
d_call: NA
clone_size: NA
j_call: TRBJ1-4
v_call: TRBV3-1/TRBV3-2
cdr3_nt: TGTGCCAGCAGCCACCGAGTTGCAACTAATGAAAAACTGTTTTTT
cdr3_aa: CASSHRVATNEKLFF

cdr3_length: 12
d_call: NA
clone_size: NA
j_call: TRBJ1-4
v_call: TRBV4-1
cdr3_nt: TGCGCCAGCAGCCGGGGGGGGCCTAAGCTGTTTTTT
cdr3_aa: CASSRGGPKLFF

cdr3_length: 13
d_call: TRBD1
clone_size: NA
j_call: TRBJ1-2
v_call: TRBV25-1
cdr3_nt: TGTGCCAGCAGTGAACAGGGGGCCTATGGCTACACCTTC
cdr3_aa: CASSEQGAYGYTF

cdr3_length: 14
d_call: NA
clone_size: NA
j_call: TRBJ2-2
v_call: TRBV21-1
cdr3_nt: TGTGCCAGCAGCTCCCAGCATTCCACCGGGGAGCTGTTTTTT
cdr3_aa: CASSSQHSTGELFF

cdr3_length: 16
d_call: TRBD1
clone_size: NA
j_call: TRBJ2-2
v_call: TRBV28
cdr3_nt: TGTGCCAGCAGTTTACGGACAGGGTCGGGCACCGGGGAGCTGTTTTTT
cdr3_aa: CASSLRTGSGTGELFF

cdr3_length: 15
d_call: NA
clone_size: NA
j_call: TRBJ2-1
v_call: TRBV6-5
cdr3_nt: TGTGCCAGCAGTTACTCGGGCCCAGAATACAATGAGCAGTTCTTC
cdr3_aa: CASSYSGPEYNEQFF

cdr3_length: 18
d_call: TRBD1
clone_size: NA
j_call: TRBJ2-5
v_call: TRBV3-1/TRBV3-2
cdr3_nt: TGTGCCAGCAGCCCAGTTATTGGACAGGGGATTTTCCAAGAGACCCAGTACTTC
cdr3_aa: CASSPVIGQGIFQETQYF

cdr3_length: 15
d_call: TRBD2
clone_size: medium-sized
j_call: TRBJ2-1
v_call: TRBV7-9
cdr3_nt: TGTGCCAGCAGCCCGGAGCGGGGGGCCCGGAATGAGCAGTTCTTC
cdr3_aa: CASSPERGARNEQFF

cdr3_length: 17
d_call: TRBD2
clone_size: NA
j_call: TRBJ2-3
v_call: TRBV7-2
cdr3_nt: TGTGCCAGCAGCTTAATTGGTAGCGGGGAGCCCACAGATACGCAGTATTTT
cdr3_aa: CASSLIGSGEPTDTQYF

cdr3_length: 13
d_call: NA
clone_size: NA
j_call: TRBJ1-1
v_call: TRBV11-2
cdr3_nt: TGTGCCAGCAGCTTATTCAGGAACACTGAAGCTTTCTTT
cdr3_aa: CASSLFRNTEAFF

cdr3_length: 14
d_call: NA
clone_size: NA
j_call: TRBJ1-2
v_call: TRBV7-8
cdr3_nt: TGTGCCAGCAGCACAAGACCAGGGAACTATGGCTACACCTTC
cdr3_aa: CASSTRPGNYGYTF

cdr3_length: 14
d_call: TRBD1
clone_size: NA
j_call: TRBJ1-5
v_call: TRBV10-3
cdr3_nt: TGTGCCATCAGCGGACAGGGGATGGGTCAGCCCCAGCATTTT
cdr3_aa: CAISGQGMGQPQHF

cdr3_length: 14
d_call: NA
clone_size: NA
j_call: TRBJ1-6
v_call: TRBV6-1
cdr3_nt: TGTGCCAGCAGTGAAGCCCCGGTTTTATCACCCCTCCACTTT
cdr3_aa: CASSEAPVLSPLHF

cdr3_length: 17
d_call: NA
clone_size: NA
j_call: TRBJ1-2
v_call: TRBV6-4
cdr3_nt: TGTGCCAGCAAAAAAACTTCTCACCTGACAGAGAACTATGGCTACACCTTC
cdr3_aa: CASKKTSHLTENYGYTF

cdr3_length: 11
d_call: NA
clone_size: NA
j_call: TRBJ2-1
v_call: TRBV20-1
cdr3_nt: TGCAGTGCTAGTGGCCCCGGAGAGCAGTTCTTC
cdr3_aa: CSASGPGEQFF